The sequence of this T cell receptor beta chain was determined in a study of T cell responses to AZD1222 COVID-19 vaccine. Whole-study results and caveats: With two AZD1222 doses given, Spike-specific TCR breadth and depth both rose. Spike was spanned by vaccine-associated CD4 TCRs, with dominance at 160-218 and 743-854. White British ancestry dominated among donors, who included more females, and clonal diversity was possibly underestimated.

Sequencing used immunoSEQ multiplex PCR; TCRdb keeps in-frame clones, though not all of them. The table shows around 150,000 clones, with roughly 80% occurring only once. Comment on this clone: Its antigen is currently unknown.

Trimming pared 3 bases from V and 3 bases from J, leaving 12 bases between. The CDR3 extends over 14 amino acids. The V gene's germline CDR1 is GTSNPN and CDR2 SVGIG (reference sequence). This material consisted of peripheral blood, taken on day 0 of AZD1222 vaccination. The receptor was derived from an adult in good health. This sequence joins TRBV30 and TRBJ2-1; TRBD1 or TRBD2 may be the D gene (5 bases each). In DNA, the CDR3 is TGTGCCTGGAGCCCGGGACGAAGCTACAATGAGCAGTTCTTC. It yields the protein CAWSPGRSYNEQFF. The entire variable domain, with the rest obtained from reference TRBV30 and TRBJ2-1, is as follows: SQTIHQWPATLVQPVGSPLSLECTVEGTSNPNLYWYRQAAGRGLQLLFYSVGIGQISSEVPQNLSASRPQDRQFILSSKKLLLSDSGFYLCAWSPGRSYNEQFFGPGTRLTVL.